These T cell receptor beta chains were read from a single sample in a study of blood T cell repertoires in COVID-19. Some clones are missing from TCRdb's copy, which holds only in-frame ones; the method was immunoSEQ multiplex PCR. This repertoire shows about 370,000 clones, roughly 90% found once; its top ten account for about 1.7%. Input material: PBMCs or T cells enriched from blood (not recorded which). These receptors were collected from a woman aged 25 to 39 who had recovered from COVID-19. The CDR3 runs from the conserved cysteine through the conserved F or W. D genes are given only for firm matches. Clone size is shown for a subset of rows, as once, few, many or a class of expanded clone.

14	TRBJ1-1	TRBV11-2	.	.	TGTGCCAGCAGCGGAGGACGGACCTTCTGGAAAGCTTTCTTT	CASSGGRTFWKAFF
15	TRBJ1-3	TRBV19	.	.	TGTGCCAGTACCCTCCTGGGAGGGTCTGGAAACACCATATATTTT	CASTLLGGSGNTIYF
14	TRBJ1-1	TRBV27	.	.	TGTGCCAGCAGTTTAGTAGGACGGAGGTGGGAAGCTTTCTTT	CASSLVGRRWEAFF
14	TRBJ2-1	TRBV12-5	.	.	TGTGCTAGTGGTTTGGGAGGGACTCAGCCGGGGCAGTTCTTC	CASGLGGTQPGQFF
17	TRBJ2-6	TRBV10-2	.	.	TGCGCCAGCAGTGAGCCAGGGGGGTCGACTGGGGCCAACGTCCTGACTTTC	CASSEPGGSTGANVLTF
17	TRBJ2-3	TRBV11-2	.	TRBD2	TGTGCCAGCAGCCCACGACTAGCGGGAGCTGGCCGAGATACGCAGTATTTT	CASSPRLAGAGRDTQYF
11	TRBJ1-2	TRBV6-5	once	.	TGTGCCACACAAAGAGGGTATGGCTACACCTTC	CATQRGYGYTF
14	TRBJ1-6	TRBV6-5	.	.	TGTGCCAGCAGTTTTCGGACAGAAAATTCACCCCTCCACTTT	CASSFRTENSPLHF
14	TRBJ2-4	TRBV7-2	.	TRBD2	TGTGCCAGCAGCTTAGAAAGCGGGAGAAACATTCAGTACTTC	CASSLESGRNIQYF
15	TRBJ2-7	TRBV25-1	.	.	TGTGCCAGCAGTGAATCCGGGATTGCCCTCTACGAGCAGTACTTC	CASSESGIALYEQYF
15	TRBJ1-2	TRBV3-1/TRBV3-2	.	.	TGTGCCAGCAGCCAAGATGGCAGCGCTAACTATGGCTACACCTTC	CASSQDGSANYGYTF
10	TRBJ1-2	TRBV20-1	.	.	TGCAGTGCCCCAAACTATGGCTACACCTTC	CSAPNYGYTF
20	TRBJ1-2	TRBV5-1	few	.	TGCGCCAGCAACCCCGGGGGGGTCCGATCAACGACCTACCTTCGATATGGCTACACCTTC	CASNPGGVRSTTYLRYGYTF
14	TRBJ2-7	TRBV15	.	TRBD2	TGTGCCACCAGCACCGGGGGGGCTACCTACGAGCAGTACTTC	CATSTGGATYEQYF
15	TRBJ1-2	TRBV5-1	.	.	TGCGCCAGCAGCTTGGGTATCGGCTTGGGCTCTGGCTACACCTTC	CASSLGIGLGSGYTF
13	TRBJ2-2	TRBV29-1	.	TRBD1	TGCAGCGTCCCGGGACAGAAAACCGGGGAGCTGTTTTTT	CSVPGQKTGELFF
17	TRBJ2-5	TRBV7-8	.	TRBD1	TGTGCCAGCAGCTTAGAGGCCAGGGGGTCGTACCAAGAGACCCAGTACTTC	CASSLEARGSYQETQYF
12	TRBJ1-2	TRBV2	few	TRBD1	TGTGCCAGCACTCCGACAGGGGATGGCTACACCTTC	CASTPTGDGYTF
15	TRBJ2-5	TRBV2	.	.	TGTGCCAGCAGTGAAGCGCTTCGGGGGGCTGAGACCCAGTACTTC	CASSEALRGAETQYF
13	TRBJ2-1	TRBV4-1	.	.	TGCGCCAGCAGCCAACGCGGTCCGGGACTCAGGTTCTTC	CASSQRGPGLRFF
15	TRBJ2-3	TRBV11-2	.	TRBD2	TGTGCCAGCAGCTTAGGCGGGGGGTTCACAGATACGCAGTATTTT	CASSLGGGFTDTQYF
16	TRBJ1-5	TRBV25-1	.	.	TGTGCCAGCAGCCCGAGAGGGACACATAGCAATCAGCCCCAGCATTTT	CASSPRGTHSNQPQHF
14	TRBJ1-5	TRBV6-5	.	.	TGTGCCAGCAGTTACCAGGGGCCCTATCAGCCCCAGCATTTT	CASSYQGPYQPQHF
15	TRBJ1-5	TRBV5-6	.	.	TGTGCCAGCAGCTTGCGCAGGGGCGGCAATCAGCCCCAGCATTTT	CASSLRRGGNQPQHF
15	TRBJ2-5	TRBV27	few	TRBD1	TGTGCCAGCAGTCAAGCCGGGACAGGGTCAGAGACCCAGTACTTC	CASSQAGTGSETQYF
13	TRBJ1-2	TRBV18	.	.	TGTGCCAGCTCCGGGGGGCGCGACTATGGCTACACCTTC	CASSGGRDYGYTF
14	TRBJ1-4	TRBV6-5	.	.	TGTGCCAGCAGATCCGACAGAACTAATGAAAAACTGTTTTTT	CASRSDRTNEKLFF
16	TRBJ1-1	TRBV6-5	.	.	TGTGCCAGCAGTTCCGGGGATTTAAAGGGACTCACTGAAGCTTTCTTT	CASSSGDLKGLTEAFF
17	TRBJ1-6	TRBV28	.	TRBD1	TGTGCCAGCAGTAACCCCTTAAAGACAGGGGGGAGATCACCCCTCCACTTT	CASSNPLKTGGRSPLHF
15	TRBJ2-5	TRBV5-6	.	.	TGTGCCAGCAGCTTGGGTGAGGGCTTCCAAGAGACCCAGTACTTC	CASSLGEGFQETQYF
11	TRBJ2-5	TRBV29-1	.	.	TGCAGCGTGGAGACTTGGGAGACCCAGTACTTC	CSVETWETQYF
13	TRBJ2-3	TRBV19	.	.	TGTGCCAGTAAGAAAACCTCGGGGGATACGCAGTATTTT	CASKKTSGDTQYF
16	TRBJ2-7	TRBV11-2	.	TRBD1	TGTGCCAGCAGCTCCTCCCCCGGGGACAGGACCTACGAGCAGTACTTC	CASSSSPGDRTYEQYF
18	TRBJ1-3	TRBV18	.	TRBD1	TGTGCCAGCTCACCGAGCCGACAGGGCGCTTTCTCTGGAAACACCATATATTTT	CASSPSRQGAFSGNTIYF
13	TRBJ2-2	TRBV7-8	.	.	TGTGCCAGCAGCCGAACAGATCCCGGGGAGCTGTTTTTT	CASSRTDPGELFF
16	TRBJ2-1	TRBV27	.	TRBD2	TGTGCCAGCAGTTTGTTGGGACTAGGATCCTACAATGAGCAGTTCTTC	CASSLLGLGSYNEQFF
15	TRBJ1-1	TRBV6-5	once	.	TGTGCCAGCAGTTATCGGGCAGGGATTGACACTGAAGCTTTCTTT	CASSYRAGIDTEAFF
15	TRBJ1-1	TRBV4-2	.	.	TGTGCCAGCAGCCAAGATATCGCGGTCAACACTGAAGCTTTCTTT	CASSQDIAVNTEAFF
14	TRBJ1-2	TRBV18	.	.	TGTGCCAGCTCACCATCCGACAGGAGCCTAGGCTACACCTTC	CASSPSDRSLGYTF
14	TRBJ1-6	TRBV18	once	.	TGTGCCAGCTCACCAGGAGGGGACGGTTCACCCCTCCACTTT	CASSPGGDGSPLHF
15	TRBJ2-7	TRBV6-2/TRBV6-3	.	.	TGTGCCAGCAGCAACGAGCCCCAAACTGCCCACGAGCAGTACTTC	CASSNEPQTAHEQYF
15	TRBJ2-1	TRBV7-2	.	TRBD2	TGTGCCAGCAGACTAGCGGGGGGGAGTGGGAATGAGCAGTTCTTC	CASRLAGGSGNEQFF
14	TRBJ2-2	TRBV12-5	.	.	TGTGCTAGTGCCCTGACAGGGAACACCGGGGAGCTGTTTTTT	CASALTGNTGELFF
13	TRBJ1-1	TRBV7-8	.	TRBD1	TGTGCCAGCAGCCGTCCTACAGGGGCTGAAGCTTTCTTT	CASSRPTGAEAFF
15	TRBJ1-2	TRBV21-1	once	.	TGTGCCAGCAGCAAACCACAGGTGACGGCCTATGGCTACACCTTC	CASSKPQVTAYGYTF
12	TRBJ2-5	TRBV5-4	.	.	TGTGCCAGCAGCCGTTTTCGAGAGACCCAGTACTTC	CASSRFRETQYF
18	TRBJ2-3	TRBV3-1/TRBV3-2	.	TRBD2	TGTGCCAGCAGCCACAGAGGCGGACTAGCGGGAGTTTCAGATACGCAGTATTTT	CASSHRGGLAGVSDTQYF